This T cell receptor beta chain was sequenced for a study of T cell repertoires in cytomegalovirus infection (dated 2019 in TCRdb). Regarding the research as a whole: Because public TCR beta signatures pointed to carriage of CMV infection together with the matching HLA type, the HLA type of each donor mattered for the analysis. Points the paper makes about the study in general: Cumulative frequency of public TCR beta family members discriminated carriers of CMV infection plus the relevant HLA type in this cohort and an independent roughly 320-donor cohort. The ex vivo response was dominated by HLA-C-restricted CMV-specific TCR beta clonotypes, and the single most frequent clonotype in two of eight donors was supplied by these HLA-C-restricted clonotypes.

On this clonotype: What this receptor recognizes is not known. No clone much larger than this one lies a single base away; base qualities are absent.

Sequencing took place on an Illumina HiSeq 1500. The public reads were run again by TCRdb, first through fastp at Q25 and then through MiXCR, and only productive beta chains were kept. Here each entry gathers all rows of one CDR3 protein and keeps the most common genes and DNA. Present in this sample are around 530,000 distinct CDR3 sequences, about 25% of which were seen just once. The ten largest clones capture around 14% of the sample. V was cut back by 1 base and J by 11 bases, leaving a gap of 6 bases between them. The cysteine opens and the phenylalanine closes a CDR3 of 11 amino acids. Of the read, only the CDR3 DNA is kept; its 33 bases are in frame from base 1.

The chain was built from TRBV12-3 or TRBV12-4 and TRBJ2-1; no D gene is confidently identified. The source material was PBMCs. The TCR comes from a human donor in good health (CMV status not recorded). Some clones in this sample may be carry-over from other donors' samples. The DNA sequence is given as TGTGCCAGCAGTTTAGGGGATCAGCAGTTCTTC. Its protein product is CASSLGDQQFF.